Listed below are T cell receptor beta chains from one sample, sequenced in a study of cytomegalovirus exposure and HLA in healthy donors. Method: immunoSEQ multiplex PCR; TCRdb's copy keeps in-frame clones and lacks some. The table shows about 98,000 clones, with more than 60% occurring only once. The sequencing input was PBMCs. The receptors originated from a man between 18 and 29 years old in good health and CMV-seropositive. Both conserved end residues are part of each CDR3. A D gene is named only where the DNA matches it firmly. The size field is filled for only some rows; it gives once, few, many or a size class.

>TRBJ1-2|NA|TRBV2|NA
CASSEKLGGGYTF
TGTGCCAGCAGTGAGAAGTTGGGGGGTGGCTACACCTTC
>TRBJ2-5|NA|TRBV10-2|NA
CASSDYQETQYF
TGCGCCAGCAGTGACTACCAAGAGACCCAGTACTTC
>TRBJ2-3|NA|TRBV19|NA
CASSIAGGNTQYF
TGTGCCAGTAGTATAGCCGGGGGTAATACGCAGTATTTT
>TRBJ1-6|TRBD1|TRBV6-1|NA
CASRDRESSPLHF
TGTGCCAGCAGAGACAGGGAGAGTTCACCCCTCCACTTT
>TRBJ2-3|NA|TRBV11-3|NA
CASSLGAGNTDTQYF
TGTGCCAGCAGCTTAGGCGCAGGAAACACAGATACGCAGTATTTT
>TRBJ2-7|TRBD1|TRBV13|NA
CASSNRGDSYEQYF
TGTGCCAGCAGCAACAGGGGAGATTCCTACGAGCAGTACTTC
>TRBJ2-7|TRBD2|TRBV6-5|NA
CASTQGLAGSYEQYF
TGTGCCAGCACCCAAGGACTAGCCGGCTCCTACGAGCAGTACTTC
>TRBJ2-1|NA|TRBV14|NA
CASSQGGDLEFF
TGTGCCAGCAGCCAAGGGGGAGACCTGGAGTTCTTC
>TRBJ2-7|TRBD1|TRBV28|NA
CASREWGQGSEQYF
TGTGCCAGCAGGGAATGGGGACAGGGTTCCGAGCAGTACTTC
>TRBJ2-2|TRBD1|TRBV9|NA
CASSVSGTAPANTGELFF
TGTGCCAGCAGCGTAAGTGGGACAGCACCCGCGAACACCGGGGAGCTGTTTTTT
>TRBJ1-6|NA|TRBV9|few
CASSVRQDNSPLHF
TGTGCCAGCAGCGTAAGGCAGGATAATTCACCCCTCCACTTT
>TRBJ2-3|NA|TRBV5-1|few
CASSLAAADTQYF
TGCGCCAGCAGCTTGGCGGCGGCAGATACGCAGTATTTT
>TRBJ1-6|NA|TRBV4-1|few
CASSLEHVGGANSPLHF
TGCGCCAGCAGCCTAGAACACGTGGGGGGAGCTAATTCACCCCTCCACTTT
>TRBJ2-3|TRBD2|TRBV7-2|NA
CASSPRLAGAPTQYF
TGTGCCAGCAGCCCGAGACTAGCGGGGGCCCCTACGCAGTATTTT